The sequence of this TCR beta chain was determined in a study of T-cell reconstitution after alpha-beta-depleted transplantation in children. Findings and limits, study-wide: Newly generated T cells supplied most T-cell counts and diversity one year post-transplant. Reportedly, alpha-beta T cells present about two months post-transplant originated from several hundred expanded clones of graft origin. For some patients, TCRbeta diversity was high at day 60 because of recipient T cells and thymic progenitors that survived.

The CDR3 has 16 residues. Germline V gene sequence: CDR1 DFQATT, CDR2 SNEGSKA (reference sequence). As regards this clonotype: No antigen is known for it. Its ends do not fully match the called genes, so a read error is possible.

Molecular barcoding with unique molecular identifiers was used for the TCRbeta library. TCRdb re-called the PCR reads with MiXCR, one entry per CDR3 protein. The sample has about 150,000 distinct CDR3 sequences, 8.5% to 14% seen once; the top ten hold approximately 13%. Source: PBMCs, taken before TCRalphabeta/CD19-depleted stem cell transplant. J is TRBJ1-6 and V is TRBV20-1; possibly TRBD1 for D (5 bases). This TCR was sampled from a boy aged 2 to 9 with acute myeloid leukemia, due to receive a stem cell transplant. This CDR3 is CCARLAGNGNNSPLHF. The CDR3 bases are TGCTGTGCTAGATTGGCAGGGAACGGAAATAATTCACCCCTCCACTTT.